Listed below are T cell receptor beta chains from one sample, sequenced in a study of brain metastases from non-small cell lung cancer. Profiling relied on immunoSEQ multiplex PCR, and the TCRdb table lists in-frame clones only, not all of them. The repertoire includes about 1,600 clones, approximately 86% of them detected once, and about a fifth sits in the top ten. The sequencing input was primary lung tumor tissue. These TCRs come from a donor over 35 with non-small cell lung cancer. CDR3s include the opening cysteine and the closing phenylalanine or tryptophan. A D gene is named only where the DNA matches it firmly. The size field is filled for only some rows; it gives once, few, many or a size class.

d_call j_call clone_size v_call cdr3_aa cdr3_nt
NA TRBJ2-3 NA TRBV9 CASSGTPSGTDTQYF TGTGCCAGCAGTGGGACACCCTCGGGCACAGATACGCAGTATTTT
TRBD1 TRBJ2-5 NA TRBV5-6 CASSLTGEQETQYF TGTGCCAGCAGCCTGACAGGGGAGCAAGAGACCCAGTACTTC
NA TRBJ1-1 once TRBV5-5 CASSFTLDTEAFF TGTGCCAGCAGCTTTACACTGGACACTGAAGCTTTCTTT
NA TRBJ1-6 NA TRBV19 CACGGPYNSPLHF TGTGCCTGCGGTGGGCCCTATAATTCACCCCTCCACTTT
NA TRBJ1-2 NA TRBV7-2 CASSLNVGKATYGYTF TGTGCCAGCAGCTTAAACGTTGGTAAGGCGACCTATGGCTACACCTTC
NA TRBJ2-2 NA TRBV19 CASSEDSWAELFF TGTGCCAGTAGTGAGGACTCTTGGGCTGAGCTGTTTTTT
NA TRBJ2-6 NA TRBV7-2 CASSFDNSGANVLTF TGTGCCAGCAGCTTCGACAACTCTGGGGCCAACGTCCTGACTTTC
NA TRBJ2-1 NA TRBV2 CALNGVARNEQFF TGTGCCCTAAACGGGGTAGCGCGCAATGAGCAGTTCTTC
TRBD1 TRBJ2-7 once TRBV19 CASSQQGEYEQYF TGTGCCAGTAGTCAACAGGGGGAGTACGAGCAGTACTTC
NA TRBJ1-5 few TRBV19 CASSMGRVHQPQHF TGTGCCAGTAGTATGGGCAGGGTCCATCAGCCCCAGCATTTT
NA TRBJ1-1 once TRBV7-9 CASSLWSGAGNTEAFF TGTGCCAGCAGCTTATGGTCGGGGGCGGGTAACACTGAAGCTTTCTTT
NA TRBJ2-3 once TRBV6-1 CASSEFRRGTTDTQYF TGTGCCAGCAGTGAATTTAGGAGAGGGACCACAGATACGCAGTATTTT
NA TRBJ2-3 NA TRBV5-4 CASSPTRLSGIILTDTQYF TGTGCCAGTAGCCCCACCCGCCTGTCAGGGATAATTCTAACAGATACGCAGTATTTT
NA TRBJ1-4 once TRBV21-1 CASSKRVHNEKLFF TGTGCCAGCAGCAAGAGGGTACATAATGAAAAACTGTTTTTT
NA TRBJ1-4 few TRBV11-3 CASSDRTGMEKLFF TGTGCCAGCAGCGATCGGACCGGGATGGAAAAACTGTTTTTT
TRBD1 TRBJ1-6 NA TRBV9 CASSPNPGQGDSPLHF TGTGCCAGCAGCCCTAATCCGGGACAGGGCGACTCACCCCTCCACTTT
TRBD1 TRBJ2-3 NA TRBV29-1 CSVEDRVELWDTQYF TGCAGCGTGGAAGACAGGGTTGAATTGTGGGATACGCAGTATTTT
NA TRBJ2-5 NA TRBV21-1 CASPNQFFQETQYF TGTGCCAGCCCCAACCAGTTCTTCCAAGAGACCCAGTACTTC
TRBD1 TRBJ1-3 NA TRBV3-1/TRBV3-2 CASSRGQATGNTIYF TGTGCCAGCAGCCGGGGACAGGCTACTGGAAACACCATATATTTT
NA TRBJ1-1 NA TRBV5-4 CASSLNENTEAFF TGTGCCAGCAGCTTAAACGAGAACACTGAAGCTTTCTTT
TRBD1 TRBJ1-2 NA TRBV7-9 CASSFPGTGGRGYTF TGTGCCAGCAGCTTCCCCGGGACAGGGGGCCGGGGCTACACCTTC
NA TRBJ1-4 NA TRBV5-8 CASSLSFRVGTNEKLFF TGTGCCAGCAGCTTGAGTTTTAGGGTGGGCACTAATGAAAAACTGTTTTTT
NA TRBJ2-2 NA TRBV4-3 CASSQEGMNTGELFF TGCGCCAGCAGCCAAGAGGGGATGAACACCGGGGAGCTGTTTTTT